The 31 T cell receptor beta chains reported below all come from one sample, sequenced in a study of blood T cells in healthy people across ages. It was with a sample-barcoded 5' primer and a J-beta primer mix that a second PCR of about 7 to 12 cycles was run. Each CDR3 protein gets one entry after TCRdb re-called the 5' RACE reads with MiXCR. The data hold hundreds of thousands of distinct CDR3 sequences, with around 24% observed a single time. This sample also belongs to another study, concerning T cells of mothers and their children.

Material for sequencing was blood. These receptors all come from a boy aged 5-17 years in good health.

This clonotype was counted ten times or more. CDR3 nucleotide sequence: TGTGCCAGCAGCACCCGAACAGGGGCTGGCAATCAGCCCCAGCATTTT. It yields the protein CASSTRTGAGNQPQHF. The chain couples TRBV7-2 to TRBJ1-5, with 7 bases lining up with TRBD1. Trimming removed 5 bases from V and 2 bases from J; junction bases left unmatched: 9. CDR3 size: 16 residues. Germline CDR1 and CDR2: SGHTA and FQGNSA. The entire variable domain, with the rest obtained from reference TRBV7-2 and TRBJ1-5, is as follows: GAGVSQSPSNKVTEKGKDVELRCDPISGHTALYWYRQSLGQGLEFLIYFQGNSAPDKSGLPSDRFSAERTGGSVSTLTIQRTQQEDSAVYLCASSTRTGAGNQPQHFGDGTRLSIL.

This clonotype showed up just a few times. The rearrangement uses TRBV21-1 and TRBJ1-4; the table's TRBD1 call for D was not verified on the DNA. TRBV21-1 is recorded as a pseudogene. The CDR3 length is 15 residues. CDR3 coding DNA: TGTGCCAGCAGCAAAGAGGAGACAGGGAATGAAAGACTGTTTTTT. This gives the protein CASSKEETGNERLFF.

Turning to this clonotype: A junction end diverges from the germline sequence, so it may reflect a read error. V usage is TRBV6-6 and J usage is TRBJ1-4; D remains ambiguous. CDR1 and CDR2 (germline): MNHNY, SVGAGI (reference sequence). CDR3 length equals 14 residues. The CDR3 here is CVSSAPGGGEKLFF. The CDR3 nucleotides are TGTGTCAGCAGTGCCCCGGGAGGCGGTGAAAAACTGTTTTTT.

In its sample, this clonotype was seen a few times. V usage is TRBV7-9 and J usage is TRBJ2-6; D perhaps matches TRBD2 (5 bases). Germline V CDR1 and CDR2: SEHNR, FQNEAQ (reference sequence). The V gene lost 4 bases and the J gene lost 4 bases, with 11 bases spanning the gap. This CDR3 has 15 residues. The DNA for the CDR3 is TGTGCCAGCAGCTACCCGAGGGTCGGGGCCAACGTCCTGACTTTC. Translating it yields CASSYPRVGANVLTF.

In its sample, this clonotype was seen many times. This chain joins TRBV12-3 or TRBV12-4 and TRBJ2-1, with TRBD2 matching 9 bases. Trimming took 6 bases from V and 7 from J; bases not matched to a gene: 10. CDR3 length equals 15 residues. The CDR3 spells CASSRPSGGINEQFF. DNA for the CDR3: TGTGCCAGCAGCAGGCCCAGCGGGGGGATAAATGAGCAGTTCTTC.

The sample holds a few counts of this clonotype. The chain combines TRBV12-3 or TRBV12-4 with TRBJ2-5, with 10 bases matching TRBD2. V trimming: 5 bases; J trimming: 5 bases; junction bases outside the gene matches: 8. The CDR3 covers 15 residues. CDR3 DNA sequence: TGTGCCAGCAGTGGAAAGCGGGGGGGCCGGGAGACCCAGTACTTC. Translation gives CASSGKRGGRETQYF.

V is TRBV28 and J is TRBJ2-1, with TRBD2 identical over 13 bases. In germline, CDR1 is MDHEN, CDR2 SYDVKM. J was trimmed by 1 base and V by 4 bases; bases with no gene match: 13. The CDR3 has 20 residues. DNA for the CDR3: TGTGCCAGCAGTTCCTCTGGGACTAGCGGGAAGACCTATTCCTACAATGAGCAGTTCTTC. Translation gives CASSSSGTSGKTYSYNEQFF.

The V gene is TRBV5-5, the J gene TRBJ2-7; 8 bases map to TRBD1. CDR1 is SGHKS, CDR2 YYEKEE, per germline (reference sequence). CDR3 size: 15 residues. V dropped 0 bases and J dropped 5; count of bases not matched to a gene: 7. For the CDR3, the DNA is TGTGCCAGCAGCTTGGATGGACAGGGAGGTAACGAGCAGTACTTC. Translated, it gives CASSLDGQGGNEQYF. The whole variable domain, filled in from reference TRBV5-5 and TRBJ2-7, reads DAGVTQSPTHLIKTRGQQVTLRCSPISGHKSVSWYQQVLGQGPQFIFQYYEKEERGRGNFPDRFSARQFPNYSSELNVNALLLGDSALYLCASSLDGQGGNEQYFGPGTRLTVT.

DNA of the CDR3: TGCAGTGCTCCCGACAGGGTCGGCTATGGCTACACCTTC. As protein: CSAPDRVGYGYTF. This chain connects TRBV20-1 to TRBJ1-2; 7 bases map to TRBD1. This CDR3 spans 13 amino acids. CDR1 is DFQATT and CDR2 is SNEGSKA in the germline V gene (reference sequence). J was trimmed by 4 bases and V by 5 bases; bases with no gene match: 7.

CDR3 in DNA: TGTGCCAGCAGTTATTCGGACAGGCGCTTAGATACGCAGTATTTT. Translation gives CASSYSDRRLDTQYF. The chain has TRBV28 and TRBJ2-3; 7 positions match TRBD1. Per germline, CDR1 MDHEN and CDR2 SYDVKM. The V gene end was trimmed by 4 bases and the J gene end by 5 bases; junction bases not matched to a gene: 9. The CDR3 is 15 residues long.

The table lists this clonotype with a few counts. This chain links TRBV4-3 with TRBJ2-2; 8 nucleotides line up with TRBD1. CDR3 length equals 16 residues. The V gene's germline CDR1 is LGHNA and CDR2 YSLEER. The ends lost 1 base at V and 0 bases at J; junction bases unmatched: 1. CDR3 nucleotides: TGCGCCAGCAGCCAAGGGGGACAGGCGAACACCGGGGAGCTGTTTTTT. It yields the protein CASSQGGQANTGELFF.

This clonotype was counted a few times. This chain joins TRBV7-2 and TRBJ2-3; D unclear. This CDR3 contains 14 residues. Trimming shortened V by 2 bases and J by 2 bases, and 8 bases separated the two germline ends. CDR1 and CDR2 (germline): SGHTA, FQGNSA. CDR3 sequence: CASSLRRSTDTQYF. In nucleotides, the CDR3 is TGTGCCAGCAGCTTACGGCGGTCCACAGATACGCAGTATTTT.

The chain recombines TRBV5-1 with TRBJ1-1; no definite D call. Germline V CDR1 and CDR2: SGHRS, YFSETQ. The V end lost 0 bases, the J end lost 5 bases, and 11 bases lay between the germline ends. The CDR3 has 14 residues. DNA of the CDR3: TGCGCCAGCAGCTTGGCCGCGGTGGGTACTGAAGCTTTCTTT. It translates to CASSLAAVGTEAFF.

The chain combines TRBV3-1 with TRBJ2-4, with 11 bases identical to TRBD1. CDR1 is LGHDT, CDR2 YNNKEL, per germline (reference sequence). V dropped 5 bases and J dropped 12; count of bases not matched to a gene: 9. The CDR3 covers 14 residues. CDR3 sequence reads: CASSAVRDRGDQYF. The CDR3 bases are TGTGCCAGCAGCGCAGTTCGGGACAGGGGGGATCAGTACTTC.

This clonotype was detected once. The chain recombines TRBV20-1 with TRBJ2-2; TRBD2 is a possible D gene (5 bases). The V and J ends lost 5 bases and 6 bases respectively, with 16 bases between them. Germline V gene data show CDR1 as DFQATT and CDR2 as SNEGSKA (reference sequence). The CDR3 spans 14 residues. The CDR3 loop is CSARGIARAGELFF. CDR3 DNA sequence: TGCAGTGCTCGGGGAATAGCTAGGGCCGGGGAGCTGTTTTTT.

In its sample, this clonotype was seen many times. In nucleotides, the CDR3 is TGTGCCAGCAGTCAGGACAGGGGTAAAAGTGGCTACACCTTC. This encodes CASSQDRGKSGYTF. The chain uses TRBV12-3 or TRBV12-4 and TRBJ1-2; 9 bases align to TRBD1. This CDR3 has 14 amino acids. Losses at the gene ends were 5 bases for V and 7 bases for J; bases not matched to a gene: 8.

This clonotype was counted between two and nine times. This chain links TRBV9 with TRBJ1-1, with D possibly being TRBD1 (6 bases). The CDR3 is made up of 13 amino acids. Germline CDR1 and CDR2: SGDLS and YYNGEE. V shed 0 bases and J shed 6 bases, with 9 bases lying between them. CDR3 bases: TGTGCCAGCAGCGTAGGGGGGGCTGCTGAAGCTTTCTTT. Its protein is CASSVGGAAEAFF.

The genes are TRBV7-9 and TRBJ2-7, with D uncertain. V lost 0 bases and J 2 bases, leaving 8 bases between the germline ends. The CDR3 length is 14 residues. Germline V gene lookup returns CDR1 SEHNR and CDR2 FQNEAQ (reference sequence). The CDR3 loop reads CASSLAETPYEQYF. CDR3 DNA: TGTGCCAGCAGCTTAGCCGAGACACCCTACGAGCAGTACTTC.

The chain combines TRBV18 with TRBJ2-3; D gene unclear. The CDR3 spans 14 residues. Germline CDR1 reads KGHSH; CDR2 reads LQKENI. V was pared by 3 bases and J by 2 bases, with 9 bases between. CDR3 sequence reads: CASSPPQHTDTQYF. As DNA, the CDR3 is TGTGCCAGCTCACCCCCTCAACACACAGATACGCAGTATTTT.

With regard to this clonotype: A junction end diverges from the germline sequence, so it may reflect a read error. The CDR3 sequence is CASNGLAGTGERFF. CDR3 nucleotide sequence: TGTGCCAGCAACGGACTAGCGGGCACCGGGGAGCGGTTTTTT. This rearrangement joins TRBV28 to TRBJ2-2; 11 positions match TRBD2. Germline V gene data show CDR1 as MDHEN and CDR2 as SYDVKM. The CDR3 is 14 residues long.

This chain joins TRBV3-1 and TRBJ1-1; TRBD1 is a possible D gene (5 bases). Trimming pared 3 bases from V and 6 bases from J, leaving 17 bases between. The length of the CDR3 is 15 residues. CDR1 LGHDT and CDR2 YNNKEL come from the germline V gene (reference sequence). The CDR3 loop reads CASSQTQGGWSEAFF. The CDR3 DNA reads TGTGCCAGCAGCCAGACCCAGGGAGGGTGGTCTGAAGCTTTCTTT.

The chain links TRBV27 to TRBJ2-5; the D is unclear. V was clipped by 6 bases and J by 11 bases, with 22 bases between them. The CDR3 is made up of 14 amino acids. Germline assignment: CDR1 MNHEY and CDR2 SMNVEV (reference sequence). DNA for the CDR3: TGTGCCAGCAGGCCCCTGTCGGCCCTTATTGAGCAGTACTTC. Protein product: CASRPLSALIEQYF.

This clonotype was detected only a few times. The chain couples TRBV5-1 to TRBJ2-5; tentatively, D is TRBD1 (6 bases). The end of the DNA is better explained by TRBJ2-1, so the J call may be wrong. CDR3 length equals 14 residues. The germline V gene encodes CDR1 SGHRS and CDR2 YFSETQ. This CDR3 is CASSWDNTYNEQFF. The CDR3 coding sequence is TGCGCCAGCAGCTGGGACAACACCTACAATGAGCAGTTCTTC.

This chain uses TRBV29-1 with TRBJ1-4; D remains ambiguous. CDR1 SQVTM and CDR2 ANQGSEA come from the germline V gene. V gave up 4 bases and J gave up 0 bases, with 9 bases separating them. This CDR3 comprises 14 residues. The CDR3 DNA is TGCAGCGTTGGGACCCAAGCAACTAATGAAAAACTGTTTTTT. It specifies CSVGTQATNEKLFF.

The V and J genes are TRBV18 and TRBJ2-3, with D maybe TRBD1 (5 bases). Germline CDR1 is KGHSH and CDR2 is LQKENI. There are 15 residues in the CDR3. V was cut by 2 bases and J by 1 base, with 10 bases left in between. In DNA form, the CDR3 reads TGTGCCAGCTCACCAACAGGTCCGGGCACAGATACGCAGTATTTT. Residues: CASSPTGPGTDTQYF.

The rearrangement uses TRBV20-1 and TRBJ2-5, with D possibly TRBD1 on 6 matching bases. Trimming removed 5 bases from V and 12 bases from J, with 22 bases in between. This CDR3 is built from 13 residues. Germline V gene lookup returns CDR1 DFQATT and CDR2 SNEGSKA (reference sequence). CDR3 protein: CSAHPHDRPREYF. CDR3 sequence (DNA): TGCAGTGCTCACCCCCATGACAGGCCAAGGGAGTACTTC.

This clonotype showed up just a few times. The chain is built from TRBV5-1 and TRBJ2-3; TRBD2 aligns across 10 bases. CDR1 and CDR2 (germline): SGHRS, YFSETQ. This CDR3 is built from 16 residues. Trimming removed 0 bases from V and 1 base from J; junction bases left unmatched: 2. The DNA of the CDR3 is TGCGCCAGCAGCTTGGCCGGGACTAGCGGCACAGATACGCAGTATTTT. It translates to CASSLAGTSGTDTQYF.

The chain recombines TRBV29-1 with TRBJ1-2, with 7 positions matching TRBD1. This CDR3 is built from 14 residues. The J segment lost 8 bases and the V segment lost 3 bases, leaving 12 bases of the junction unmatched. Germline V gives CDR1 SQVTM, CDR2 ANQGSEA. The DNA of the CDR3 is TGCAGCGTTGAGGTCCTAAGGGGGCATTGGGGCTACACCTTC. It specifies CSVEVLRGHWGYTF.

This sequence joins TRBV3-1 and TRBJ2-7; 9 bases match TRBD2. The germline V gene encodes CDR1 LGHDT and CDR2 YNNKEL (reference sequence). The junction had 9 bases not matched to a gene; V was cut back by 3 bases and J by 3 bases. The CDR3 has 16 residues. The CDR3 sequence: CASSHRLAGRFYEQYF. CDR3 sequence (DNA): TGTGCCAGCAGCCACAGGCTAGCGGGACGTTTCTACGAGCAGTACTTC.

This clonotype showed up just a few times. The gene calls are TRBV2 and TRBJ2-3, with D unclear. The CDR3 is 14 residues long. CDR1 SNHLY and CDR2 FYNNEI come from the germline V gene. Trimming cost V 5 bases and J 1 base, with 10 bases left between them. The CDR3 here is CASSLQSGTDTQYF. Written as DNA, the CDR3 is TGTGCCAGCAGTCTCCAGAGTGGCACAGATACGCAGTATTTT.

This clonotype was detected only a few times. CDR3: CASAEGTSTDTQYF. The CDR3 DNA reads as TGTGCCTCAGCGGAGGGGACTAGCACAGATACGCAGTATTTT. The chain couples TRBV30 to TRBJ2-3; maybe TRBD2 (6 bases). V dropped 7 bases and J dropped 0 bases, with 14 bases sitting between them. Germline CDR1 and CDR2: GTSNPN and SVGIG (reference sequence). This CDR3 contains 14 residues.